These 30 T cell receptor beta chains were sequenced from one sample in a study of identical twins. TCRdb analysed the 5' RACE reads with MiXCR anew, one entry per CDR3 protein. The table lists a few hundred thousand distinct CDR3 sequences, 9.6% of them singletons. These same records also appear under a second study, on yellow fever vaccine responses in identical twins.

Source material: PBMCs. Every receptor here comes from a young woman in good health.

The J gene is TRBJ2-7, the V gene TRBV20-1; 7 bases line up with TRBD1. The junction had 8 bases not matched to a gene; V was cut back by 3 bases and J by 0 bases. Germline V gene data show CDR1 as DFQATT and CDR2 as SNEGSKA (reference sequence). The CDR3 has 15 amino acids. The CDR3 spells CSASPDRAPSYEQYF. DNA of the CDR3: TGCAGTGCTAGTCCCGACAGGGCCCCCTCCTACGAGCAGTACTTC.

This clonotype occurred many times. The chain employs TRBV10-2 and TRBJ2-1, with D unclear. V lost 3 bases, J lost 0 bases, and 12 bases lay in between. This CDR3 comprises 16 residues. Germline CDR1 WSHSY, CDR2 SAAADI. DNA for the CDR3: TGCGCCAGCAGTGAACTGGTCCTCAGCTCCTACAATGAGCAGTTCTTC. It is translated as CASSELVLSSYNEQFF.

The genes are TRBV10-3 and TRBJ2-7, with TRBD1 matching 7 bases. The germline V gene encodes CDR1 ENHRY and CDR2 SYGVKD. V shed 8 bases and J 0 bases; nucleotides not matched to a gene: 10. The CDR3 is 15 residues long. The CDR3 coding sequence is TGTGCCATCGCTGGTGGGACAGAGAGCTCCTACGAGCAGTACTTC. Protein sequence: CAIAGGTESSYEQYF.

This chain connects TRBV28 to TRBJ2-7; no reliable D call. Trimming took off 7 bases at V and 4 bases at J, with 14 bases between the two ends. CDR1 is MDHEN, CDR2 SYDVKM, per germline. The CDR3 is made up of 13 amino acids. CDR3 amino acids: CASTPGGDYEQYF. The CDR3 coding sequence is TGTGCCAGCACCCCCGGTGGAGATTACGAGCAGTACTTC.

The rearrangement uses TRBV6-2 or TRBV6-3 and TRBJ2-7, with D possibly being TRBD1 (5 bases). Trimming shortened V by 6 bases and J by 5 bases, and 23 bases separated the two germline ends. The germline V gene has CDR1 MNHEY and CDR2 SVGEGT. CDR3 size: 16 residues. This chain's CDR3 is CASSPPAVSRANEQYF. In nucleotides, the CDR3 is TGTGCCAGCAGCCCCCCGGCGGTGTCCAGGGCCAACGAGCAGTACTTC.

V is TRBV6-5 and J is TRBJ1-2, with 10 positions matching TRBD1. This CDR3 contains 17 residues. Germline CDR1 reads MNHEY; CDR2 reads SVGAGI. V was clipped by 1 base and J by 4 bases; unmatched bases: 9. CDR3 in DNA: TGTGCCAGCAGTTACTTGGGACAGGGGCGGGAGGGCTATGGCTACACCTTC. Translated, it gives CASSYLGQGREGYGYTF.

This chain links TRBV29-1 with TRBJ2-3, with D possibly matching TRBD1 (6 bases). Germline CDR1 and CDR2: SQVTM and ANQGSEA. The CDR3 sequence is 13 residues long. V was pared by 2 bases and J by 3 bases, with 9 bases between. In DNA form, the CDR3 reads TGCAGCGTTGAAACGCAGGGGACAGATACGCAGTATTTT. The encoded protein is CSVETQGTDTQYF.

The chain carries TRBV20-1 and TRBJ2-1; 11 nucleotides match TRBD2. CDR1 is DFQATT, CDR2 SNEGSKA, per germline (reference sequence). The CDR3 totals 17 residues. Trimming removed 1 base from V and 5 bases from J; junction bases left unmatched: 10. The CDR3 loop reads CSARGAGTSGLNNEQFF. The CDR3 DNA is TGCAGTGCTAGAGGAGCCGGGACTAGCGGCCTTAACAATGAGCAGTTCTTC.

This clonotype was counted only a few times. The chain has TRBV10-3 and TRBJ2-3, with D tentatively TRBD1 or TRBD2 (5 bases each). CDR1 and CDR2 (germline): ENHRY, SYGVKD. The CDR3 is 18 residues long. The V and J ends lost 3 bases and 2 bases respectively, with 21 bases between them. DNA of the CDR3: TGTGCCATCAGTGATACCGGGGACGGCCTATCTAACACAGATACGCAGTATTTT. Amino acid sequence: CAISDTGDGLSNTDTQYF.

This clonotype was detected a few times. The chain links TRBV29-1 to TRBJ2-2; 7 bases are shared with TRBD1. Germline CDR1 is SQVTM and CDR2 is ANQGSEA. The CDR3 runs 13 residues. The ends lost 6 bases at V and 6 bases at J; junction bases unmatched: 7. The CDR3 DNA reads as TGCAGCGTCTCGACAGGGAAGTCCGGGGAGCTGTTTTTT. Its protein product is CSVSTGKSGELFF.

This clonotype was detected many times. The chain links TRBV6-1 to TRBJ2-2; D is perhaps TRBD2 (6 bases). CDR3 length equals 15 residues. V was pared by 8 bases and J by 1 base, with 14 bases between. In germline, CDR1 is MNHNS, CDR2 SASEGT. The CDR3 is CASDREMMNTGELFF. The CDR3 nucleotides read TGTGCCAGCGATCGGGAGATGATGAACACCGGGGAGCTGTTTTTT.

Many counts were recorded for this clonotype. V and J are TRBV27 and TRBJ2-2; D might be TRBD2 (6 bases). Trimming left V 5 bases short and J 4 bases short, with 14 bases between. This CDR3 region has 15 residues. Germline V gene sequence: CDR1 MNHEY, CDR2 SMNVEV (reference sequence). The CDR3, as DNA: TGTGCCAGCAGTGCCTCTAGCGTCTCCACCGGGGAGCTGTTTTTT. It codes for CASSASSVSTGELFF.

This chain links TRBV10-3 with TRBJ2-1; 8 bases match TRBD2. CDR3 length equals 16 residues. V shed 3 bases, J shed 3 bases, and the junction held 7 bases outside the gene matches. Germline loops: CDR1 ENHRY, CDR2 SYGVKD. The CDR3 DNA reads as TGTGCCATCAGTGAATTCGGGGGGGTCAGCTACAATGAGCAGTTCTTC. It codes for CAISEFGGVSYNEQFF.

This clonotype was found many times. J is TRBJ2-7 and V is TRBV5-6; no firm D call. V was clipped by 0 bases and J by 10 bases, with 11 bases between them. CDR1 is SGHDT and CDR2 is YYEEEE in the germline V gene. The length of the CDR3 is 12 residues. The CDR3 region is CASSLGASDQYF. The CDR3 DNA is TGTGCCAGCAGCTTGGGCGCCTCCGACCAGTACTTC.

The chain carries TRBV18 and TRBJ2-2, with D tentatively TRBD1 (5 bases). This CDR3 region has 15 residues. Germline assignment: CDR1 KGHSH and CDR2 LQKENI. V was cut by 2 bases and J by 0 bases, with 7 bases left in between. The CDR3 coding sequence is TGTGCCAGCTCACCAGTACAGGCGAACACCGGGGAGCTGTTTTTT. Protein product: CASSPVQANTGELFF.

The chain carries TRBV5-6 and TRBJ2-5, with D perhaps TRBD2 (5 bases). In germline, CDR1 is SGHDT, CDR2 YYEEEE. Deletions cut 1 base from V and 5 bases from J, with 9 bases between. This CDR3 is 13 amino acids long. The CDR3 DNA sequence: TGTGCCAGCAGCTTGATCTCGGGGGAGACCCAGTACTTC. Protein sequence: CASSLISGETQYF.

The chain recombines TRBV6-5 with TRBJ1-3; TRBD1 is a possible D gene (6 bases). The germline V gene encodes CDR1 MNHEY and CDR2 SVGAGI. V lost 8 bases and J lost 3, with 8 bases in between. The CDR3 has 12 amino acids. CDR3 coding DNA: TGTGCCAGCGGACAGTATGGAAACACCATATATTTT. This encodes CASGQYGNTIYF.

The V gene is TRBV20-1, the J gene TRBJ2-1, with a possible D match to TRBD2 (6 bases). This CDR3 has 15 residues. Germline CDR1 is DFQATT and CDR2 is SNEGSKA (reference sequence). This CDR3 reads CSGTERAGSYNEQFF. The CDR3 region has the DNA TGCAGCGGAACAGAACGGGCGGGATCCTACAATGAGCAGTTCTTC.

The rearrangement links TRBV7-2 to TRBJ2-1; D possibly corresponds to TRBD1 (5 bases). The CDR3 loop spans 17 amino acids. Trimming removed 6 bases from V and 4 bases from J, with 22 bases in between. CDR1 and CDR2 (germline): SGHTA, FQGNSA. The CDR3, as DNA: TGTGCCAGCAGTTCCCAAGCAGGGCTCACACTATACAATGAGCAGTTCTTC. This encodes CASSSQAGLTLYNEQFF.

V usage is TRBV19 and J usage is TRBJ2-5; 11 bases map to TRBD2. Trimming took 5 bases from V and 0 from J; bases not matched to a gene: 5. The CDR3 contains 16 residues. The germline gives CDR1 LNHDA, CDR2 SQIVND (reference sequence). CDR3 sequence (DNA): TGTGCCAGTAGTCCTGGGACTAGCGGAGACCAAGAGACCCAGTACTTC. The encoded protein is CASSPGTSGDQETQYF.

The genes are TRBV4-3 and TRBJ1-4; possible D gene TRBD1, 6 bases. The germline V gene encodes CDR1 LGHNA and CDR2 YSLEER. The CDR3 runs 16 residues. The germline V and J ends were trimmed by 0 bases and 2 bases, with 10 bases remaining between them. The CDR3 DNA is TGCGCCAGCAGCCAAGACAGGGGAGGGACTAATGAAAAACTGTTTTTT. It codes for CASSQDRGGTNEKLFF.

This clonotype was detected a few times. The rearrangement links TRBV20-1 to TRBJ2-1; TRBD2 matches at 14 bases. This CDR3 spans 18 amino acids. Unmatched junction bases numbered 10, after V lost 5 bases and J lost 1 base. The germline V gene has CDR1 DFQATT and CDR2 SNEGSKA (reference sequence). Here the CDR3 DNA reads TGCAGTGCTGTGACTAGCGGGAGGGCCACGTCTTCCTACAATGAGCAGTTCTTC. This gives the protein CSAVTSGRATSSYNEQFF.

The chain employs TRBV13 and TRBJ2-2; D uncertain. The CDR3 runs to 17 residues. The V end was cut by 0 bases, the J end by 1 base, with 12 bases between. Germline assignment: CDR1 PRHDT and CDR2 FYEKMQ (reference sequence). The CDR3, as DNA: TGTGCCAGCAGCTTAGGGATGGACCGGGTGAACACCGGGGAGCTGTTTTTT. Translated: CASSLGMDRVNTGELFF.

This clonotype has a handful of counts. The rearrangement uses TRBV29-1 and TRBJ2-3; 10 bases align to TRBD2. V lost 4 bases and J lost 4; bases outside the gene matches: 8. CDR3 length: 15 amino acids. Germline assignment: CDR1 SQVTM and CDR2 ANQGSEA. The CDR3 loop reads CSVARASGGSDTQYF. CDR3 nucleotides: TGCAGCGTTGCTCGGGCTAGCGGGGGCTCAGATACGCAGTATTTT.

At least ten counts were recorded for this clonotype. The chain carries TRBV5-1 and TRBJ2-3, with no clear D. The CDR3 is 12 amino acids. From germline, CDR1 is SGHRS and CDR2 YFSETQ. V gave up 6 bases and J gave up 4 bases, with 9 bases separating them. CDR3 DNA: TGCGCCAGCAAGGGAAGTGCAGATACGCAGTATTTT. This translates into CASKGSADTQYF.

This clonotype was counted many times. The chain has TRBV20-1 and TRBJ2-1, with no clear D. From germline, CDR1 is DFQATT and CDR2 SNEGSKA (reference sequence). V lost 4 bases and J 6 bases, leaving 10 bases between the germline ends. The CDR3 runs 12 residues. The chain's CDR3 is CSATPDFNEQFF. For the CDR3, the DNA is TGCAGTGCTACTCCAGACTTCAATGAGCAGTTCTTC.

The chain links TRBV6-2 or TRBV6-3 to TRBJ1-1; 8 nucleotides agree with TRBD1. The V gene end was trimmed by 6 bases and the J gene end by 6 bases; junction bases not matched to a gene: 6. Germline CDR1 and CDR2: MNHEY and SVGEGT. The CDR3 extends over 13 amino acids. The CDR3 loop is CASSWGTGAEAFF. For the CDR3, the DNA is TGTGCCAGCAGCTGGGGGACAGGCGCTGAAGCTTTCTTT.

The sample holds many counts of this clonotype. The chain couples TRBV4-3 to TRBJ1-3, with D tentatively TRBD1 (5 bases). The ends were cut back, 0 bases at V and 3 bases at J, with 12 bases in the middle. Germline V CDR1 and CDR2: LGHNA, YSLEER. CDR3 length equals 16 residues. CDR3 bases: TGCGCCAGCAGCCAAGATCCTCAGGGAAGTGGAAACACCATATATTTT. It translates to CASSQDPQGSGNTIYF.

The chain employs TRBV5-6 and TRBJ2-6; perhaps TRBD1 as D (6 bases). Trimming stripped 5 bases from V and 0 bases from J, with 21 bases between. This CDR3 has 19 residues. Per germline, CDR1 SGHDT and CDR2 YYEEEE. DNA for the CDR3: TGTGCCAGCAGTTATACCGGGACATACCTTCTCTCTGGGGCCAACGTCCTGACTTTC. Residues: CASSYTGTYLLSGANVLTF.

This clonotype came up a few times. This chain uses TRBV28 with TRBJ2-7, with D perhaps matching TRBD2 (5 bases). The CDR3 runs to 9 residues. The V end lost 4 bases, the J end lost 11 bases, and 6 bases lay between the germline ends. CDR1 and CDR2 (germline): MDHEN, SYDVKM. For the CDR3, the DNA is TGTGCCAGCAGTTCCGGGAAGTACTTC. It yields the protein CASSSGKYF.